Shown below are 14 T cell receptor beta chains from a single sample sequenced in a study of T cell responses to AZD1222 COVID-19 vaccine. Measured with immunoSEQ multiplex PCR; TCRdb has only the in-frame clones, and not every one. The sample has fewer than 250,000 clones; under 95% are singletons. Sequencing used peripheral blood, obtained on day 0 of MenACWY control vaccination. The source is an adult in good health.

This clone was observed a handful of times. The V gene is TRBV5-1, the J gene TRBJ1-3, with TRBD1 identical over 8 bases. The CDR3 contains 14 residues. V lost 2 bases and J lost 4; bases outside the gene matches: 2. CDR1 and CDR2 from the germline V gene are SGHRS and YFSETQ. Written as DNA, the CDR3 is TGCGCCAGCAGCTTTAGGACAGGGGGAAACACCATATATTTT. Residues: CASSFRTGGNTIYF.

This clone was counted a single time. The rearrangement links TRBV6-2 or TRBV6-3 to TRBJ1-5, with D perhaps matching TRBD1 (6 bases). With 2 bases removed from V and 1 base from J, the gap between germline ends came to 18 bases. This CDR3 region has 18 residues. The V gene's germline CDR1 is MNHEY and CDR2 SVGEGT. The CDR3 protein is CASSYRGGGGISNQPQHF. For the CDR3, the DNA is TGTGCCAGCAGTTACCGGGGAGGGGGAGGTATAAGCAATCAGCCCCAGCATTTT.

The CDR3 coding sequence is TGTGCCAGCAGCAGCGTGCCGACAGGGGGCACTGAAGCTTTCTTT. Translation gives CASSSVPTGGTEAFF. V is TRBV7-2 and J is TRBJ1-1; 9 positions agree with TRBD1. Germline assignment: CDR1 SGHTA and CDR2 FQGNSA. Trimming at V came to 5 bases and at J to 4 bases, leaving 8 bases not matched to a gene. The CDR3 sequence is 15 residues long. Full variable domain (missing parts from reference TRBV7-2 and TRBJ1-1): GAGVSQSPSNKVTEKGKDVELRCDPISGHTALYWYRQSLGQGLEFLIYFQGNSAPDKSGLPSDRFSAERTGGSVSTLTIQRTQQEDSAVYLCASSSVPTGGTEAFFGQGTRLTVV.

The chain is built from TRBV4-2 and TRBJ1-1; D ambiguous. The V gene lost 0 bases and the J gene lost 8 bases, with 7 bases spanning the gap. CDR1 and CDR2 from the germline V gene are LGHNA and YNFKEQ. The CDR3 runs 12 residues. As DNA, the CDR3 is TGTGCCAGCAGCCAAGATCGGCAGGAAGCTTTCTTT. It is translated as CASSQDRQEAFF.

V usage is TRBV7-2 and J usage is TRBJ1-2, with 8 bases aligning to TRBD1. This CDR3 is 14 amino acids long. CDR1 is SGHTA, CDR2 FQGNSA, per germline. J lost 8 bases, V lost 5 bases, and 10 bases had no gene match. CDR3 coding DNA: TGTGCCAGCAGCCCATCCCATCCAGGGGGCGGCTACACCTTC. It translates to CASSPSHPGGGYTF.

This chain links TRBV6-5 with TRBJ2-1; 10 bases agree with TRBD1. V trimming: 0 bases; J trimming: 6 bases; junction bases outside the gene matches: 5. The germline gives CDR1 MNHEY, CDR2 SVGAGI. The CDR3 contains 16 residues. CDR3 sequence (DNA): TGTGCCAGCAGTTACTCCGTGGACAGGGGGATCAATGAGCAGTTCTTC. This codes for CASSYSVDRGINEQFF.

The V call is TRBV29-1, the J call TRBJ2-7; 10 bases agree with TRBD1. Germline CDR1 reads SQVTM; CDR2 reads ANQGSEA. With V trimmed by 7 bases and J by 3 bases, 6 bases remained unmatched. The CDR3 is made up of 13 amino acids. CDR3 residues: CSAMTGGGYEQYF. In DNA form, the CDR3 reads TGCAGCGCCATGACAGGGGGCGGCTACGAGCAGTACTTC.

V gene TRBV11-2 combines with J gene TRBJ2-7, with TRBD2 matching over 7 bases. The CDR3 length is 16 residues. After removal of 3 bases from V and 5 bases from J, the junction contained 13 bases not matched to a gene. Germline lookup yields CDR1 SGHAT and CDR2 FQNNGV. CDR3: CASSFRRGGERDEQYF. In nucleotides, the CDR3 is TGTGCCAGCAGCTTCCGTAGGGGAGGGGAGAGGGACGAGCAGTACTTC.

This chain joins TRBV7-9 and TRBJ1-5; perhaps TRBD1 as D (5 bases). Germline assignment: CDR1 SEHNR and CDR2 FQNEAQ (reference sequence). This CDR3 region has 17 residues. V shed 2 bases and J shed 6 bases, with 20 bases lying between them. The CDR3 nucleotides are TGTGCCAGCAGCTTACAACACCTGGGGGGTTCCAGTCAGCCCCAGCATTTT. Its translation: CASSLQHLGGSSQPQHF.

The gene calls are TRBV15 and TRBJ1-1; maybe TRBD1 (6 bases). This CDR3 region has 13 residues. V shed 5 bases and J shed 2 bases, with 9 bases lying between them. Germline CDR1 LNHNV, CDR2 YYDKDF (reference sequence). The CDR3 sequence is CATSLGQNTEAFF. The CDR3, as DNA: TGTGCCACCAGCTTGGGACAAAACACTGAAGCTTTCTTT.

The chain is built from TRBV5-4 and TRBJ1-6; 7 nucleotides agree with TRBD1. The germline V gene has CDR1 SGHNT and CDR2 YYREEE (reference sequence). V gave up 4 bases and J gave up 3 bases; unmatched junction bases: 7. The length of the CDR3 is 16 residues. CDR3 protein: CASSHQGGYYNSPLHF. Written as DNA, the CDR3 is TGTGCCAGCAGCCATCAGGGGGGTTACTATAATTCACCCCTCCACTTT.

The chain links TRBV5-6 to TRBJ1-2; 7 bases match TRBD1. Germline CDR1 is SGHDT and CDR2 is YYEEEE. After removal of 4 bases from V and 8 bases from J, the junction contained 14 bases not matched to a gene. This CDR3 region has 15 residues. DNA for the CDR3: TGTGCCAGCAGCAAACCGGGACAGCCTAAACGGGGCTACACCTTC. Protein product: CASSKPGQPKRGYTF.

The chain is built from TRBV3-1 (or the pseudogene TRBV3-2) and TRBJ1-1; 7 nucleotides match TRBD1. CDR1 LGHDT and CDR2 YNNKEL come from the germline V gene (reference sequence). This CDR3 comprises 17 residues. The J segment lost 0 bases and the V segment lost 4 bases, leaving 11 bases of the junction unmatched. Here the CDR3 DNA reads TGTGCCAGCAGCCCGCTGACAGGGAAGGGGATGAACACTGAAGCTTTCTTT. Its translation is CASSPLTGKGMNTEAFF.

The gene calls are TRBV7-2 and TRBJ2-7; D is possibly TRBD2 (7 bases). Looked up from germline, CDR1 is SGHTA and CDR2 is FQGNSA. CDR3 length: 15 residues. V was pared by 1 base and J by 6 bases, with 16 bases between. The CDR3 sequence is CASSLEGGPSGEQYF. The DNA for the CDR3 is TGTGCCAGCAGCTTAGAGGGGGGGCCTTCGGGCGAGCAGTACTTC.